Sequencing of this TCR beta chain was carried out in a study of blood T cell repertoires in COVID-19. Study context: Spain, Italy and the United States supplied samples that represented acute and convalescent COVID-19. Sample material is recorded as cDNA or gDNA derived from T cells, B-cell-depleted T cells, or PBMCs.

This clone was recorded once. The CDR3 length is 14 residues. The V gene lost 5 bases and the J gene lost 5 bases, with 15 bases spanning the gap. Germline V CDR1 and CDR2: MDHEN, SYDVKM. Study processing details: Estimated nucleated cell counts came from reference gene primer amplification. Produced via immunoSEQ multiplex PCR; TCRdb's table is partial and in-frame only. V, J and clone size are taken as reported in that table, and D and trimming were inferred from the DNA itself. The sample lists a few hundred thousand clones; around nine tenths were seen once. The sequencing sample was made of peripheral blood. The receptor's source is a man aged 55 to 70 who had recovered from COVID-19. This sequence joins TRBV28 and TRBJ1-1, with D perhaps TRBD1 (5 bases). The DNA of the CDR3 is TGTGCCAGCAGTAGGGGATCCGTTCGGACTGAAGCTTTCTTT. Amino acid sequence: CASSRGSVRTEAFF.